Reported below is one T cell receptor (beta chain). Its antigen is not identified. Via MiXCR, TCRdb re-called the multiplex PCR reads, giving one row per CDR3 protein. The sample contains fewer than 300,000 distinct CDR3 sequences, 32% of which appear only once. Germline loops: CDR1 SGDLS, CDR2 YYNGEE. V was cut by 0 bases and J by 1 base, with 11 bases left in between. This CDR3 comprises 16 residues. The lymph nodes were axillary draining lymph nodes from breast cancer patients. This sample was included in a study of breast tumors, draining lymph nodes, adjacent tissues. Study-wide results and limits: Tumor TCR diversity was below lymph nodes but above nontumor tissue. Luminal-like breast cancer showed significantly higher tumor–nontumor repertoire similarity than basal-like. Tumor T cell lymph node origin was a supported hypothesis, not proven.

Specimen: axillary lymph node tissue. V usage is TRBV9 and J usage is TRBJ2-1, with a possible D match to TRBD2 (6 bases). The receptor was isolated from a female donor with breast cancer. Some clones in this sample may be carry-over from other donors' samples. Written as DNA, the CDR3 is TGTGCCAGCAGCGTAGGTCCGGGAGTTTCCTACAATGAGCAGTTCTTC. It codes for CASSVGPGVSYNEQFF. The whole variable domain, remainder taken from reference TRBV9 and TRBJ2-1, is DSGVTQTPKHLITATGQRVTLRCSPRSGDLSVYWYQQSLDQGLQFLIQYYNGEERAKGNILERFSAQQFPDLHSELNLSSLELGDSALYFCASSVGPGVSYNEQFFGPGTRLTVL.